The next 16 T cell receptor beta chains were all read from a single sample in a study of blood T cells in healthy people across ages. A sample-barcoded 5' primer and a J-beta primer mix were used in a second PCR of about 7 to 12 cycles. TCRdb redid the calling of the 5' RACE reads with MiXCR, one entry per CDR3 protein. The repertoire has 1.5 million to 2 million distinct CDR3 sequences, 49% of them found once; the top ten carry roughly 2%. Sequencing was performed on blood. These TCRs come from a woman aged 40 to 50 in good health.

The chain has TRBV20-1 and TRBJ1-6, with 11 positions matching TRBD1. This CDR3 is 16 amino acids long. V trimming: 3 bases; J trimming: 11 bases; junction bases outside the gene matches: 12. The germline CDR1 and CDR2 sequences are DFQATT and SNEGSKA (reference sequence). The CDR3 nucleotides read TGCAGTGCTAGGAGGACAGGGGGCGCGACTTATCCACCCCTCCACTTT. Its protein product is CSARRTGGATYPPLHF.

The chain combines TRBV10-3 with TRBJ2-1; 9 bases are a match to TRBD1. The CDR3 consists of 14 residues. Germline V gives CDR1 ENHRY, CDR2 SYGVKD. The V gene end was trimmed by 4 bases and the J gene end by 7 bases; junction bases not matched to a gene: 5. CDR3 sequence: CAISATGGYNEQFF. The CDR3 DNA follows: TGTGCCATCAGTGCCACAGGGGGCTATAATGAGCAGTTCTTC.

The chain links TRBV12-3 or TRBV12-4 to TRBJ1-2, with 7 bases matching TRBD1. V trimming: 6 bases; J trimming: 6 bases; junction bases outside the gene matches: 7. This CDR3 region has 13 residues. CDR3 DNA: TGTGCCAGCAGAGGATTACAGGGGAATGGCTACACCTTC. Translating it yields CASRGLQGNGYTF.

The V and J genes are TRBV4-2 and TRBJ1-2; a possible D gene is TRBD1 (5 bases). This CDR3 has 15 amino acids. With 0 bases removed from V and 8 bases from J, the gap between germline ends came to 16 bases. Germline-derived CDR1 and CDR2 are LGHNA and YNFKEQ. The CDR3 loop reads CASSQDGRRSGGYTF. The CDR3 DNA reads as TGTGCCAGCAGCCAAGATGGACGGCGATCAGGGGGCTACACCTTC.

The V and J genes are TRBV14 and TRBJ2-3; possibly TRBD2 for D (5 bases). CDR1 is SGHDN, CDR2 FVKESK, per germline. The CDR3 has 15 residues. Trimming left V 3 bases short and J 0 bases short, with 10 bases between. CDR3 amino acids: CASSQTQRSTDTQYF. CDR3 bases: TGTGCCAGCAGCCAGACGCAGCGGAGCACAGATACGCAGTATTTT.

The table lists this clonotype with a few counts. The CDR3 DNA sequence: TGTGCCAGCAGCTCCCTGCCAGGCGTCGGGGGAGAGACCCAGTACTTC. Its translation is CASSSLPGVGGETQYF. The chain employs TRBV7-2 and TRBJ2-5; possible D gene TRBD2, 6 bases. The V and J ends lost 4 bases and 4 bases respectively, with 19 bases between them. This CDR3 comprises 16 residues. The germline V gene has CDR1 SGHTA and CDR2 FQGNSA.

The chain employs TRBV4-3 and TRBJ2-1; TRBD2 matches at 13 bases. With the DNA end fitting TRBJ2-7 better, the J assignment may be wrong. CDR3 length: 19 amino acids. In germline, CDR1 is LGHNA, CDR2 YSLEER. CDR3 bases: TGCGCCAGCAGCCAGGTCGTTACTAGCGGGGGGGCCTCGTACAATGAGCAGTACTTC. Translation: CASSQVVTSGGASYNEQYF.

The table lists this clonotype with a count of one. The CDR3 region is CASRSPWSGGPHEQFF. The CDR3 bases are TGTGCCAGCAGGTCCCCCTGGTCGGGGGGGCCCCATGAGCAGTTCTTC. The rearrangement uses TRBV12-3 or TRBV12-4 and TRBJ2-1; 8 nucleotides align to TRBD2. J was trimmed by 8 bases and V by 6 bases; bases with no gene match: 15. The CDR3 covers 16 residues.

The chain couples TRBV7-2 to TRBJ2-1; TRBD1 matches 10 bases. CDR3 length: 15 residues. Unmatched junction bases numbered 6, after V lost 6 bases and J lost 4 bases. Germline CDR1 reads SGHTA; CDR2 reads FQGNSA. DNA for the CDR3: TGTGCCAGCAGACTGCCGGGACAGGGGTACAATGAGCAGTTCTTC. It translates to CASRLPGQGYNEQFF.

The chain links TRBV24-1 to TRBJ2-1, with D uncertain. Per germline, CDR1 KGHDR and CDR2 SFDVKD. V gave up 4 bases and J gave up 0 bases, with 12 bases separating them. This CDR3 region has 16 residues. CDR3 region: CATSDPGKGSYNEQFF. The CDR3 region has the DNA TGTGCCACCAGTGACCCTGGGAAAGGCTCCTACAATGAGCAGTTCTTC.

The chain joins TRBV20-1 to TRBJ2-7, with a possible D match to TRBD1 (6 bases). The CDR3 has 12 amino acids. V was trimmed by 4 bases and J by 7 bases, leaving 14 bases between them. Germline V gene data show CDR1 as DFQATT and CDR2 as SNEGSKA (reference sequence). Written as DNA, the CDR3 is TGCAGTGCTAACAGGGTAGTCAATGAGCAGTACTTC. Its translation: CSANRVVNEQYF.

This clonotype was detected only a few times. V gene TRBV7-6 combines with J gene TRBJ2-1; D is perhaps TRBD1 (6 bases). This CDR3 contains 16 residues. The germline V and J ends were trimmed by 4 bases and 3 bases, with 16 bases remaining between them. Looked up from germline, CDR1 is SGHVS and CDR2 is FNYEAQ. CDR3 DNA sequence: TGTGCCAGCAGCTACGTGGCAGGGGCCTACTACAATGAGCAGTTCTTC. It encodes CASSYVAGAYYNEQFF. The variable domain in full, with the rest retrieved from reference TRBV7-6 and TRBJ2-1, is GAGVSQSPRYKVTKRGQDVALRCDPISGHVSLYWYRQALGQGPEFLTYFNYEAQQDKSGLPNDRFSAERPEGSISTLTIQRTEQRDSAMYRCASSYVAGAYYNEQFFGPGTRLTVL.

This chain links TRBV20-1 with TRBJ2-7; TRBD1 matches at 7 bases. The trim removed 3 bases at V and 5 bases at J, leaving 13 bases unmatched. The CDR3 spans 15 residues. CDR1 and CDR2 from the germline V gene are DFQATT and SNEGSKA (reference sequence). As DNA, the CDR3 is TGCAGTGCTAGGGACAGGCAGACCCTTAATCACGAGCAGTACTTC. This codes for CSARDRQTLNHEQYF.

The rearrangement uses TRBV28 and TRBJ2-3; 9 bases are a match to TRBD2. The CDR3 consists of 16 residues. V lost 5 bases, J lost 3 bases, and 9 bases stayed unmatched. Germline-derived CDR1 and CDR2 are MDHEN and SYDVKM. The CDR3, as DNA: TGTGCCAGCAGTCCCACCTTAGCGGGGGATACAGATACGCAGTATTTT. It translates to CASSPTLAGDTDTQYF.

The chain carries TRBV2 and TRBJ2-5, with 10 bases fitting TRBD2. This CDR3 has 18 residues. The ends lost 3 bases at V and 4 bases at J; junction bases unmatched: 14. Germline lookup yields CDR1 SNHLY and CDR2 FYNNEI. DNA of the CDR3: TGTGCCAGCAGTGAGGGTAGCGGGGGGTACCGGACTTCAGAGACCCAGTACTTC. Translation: CASSEGSGGYRTSETQYF.

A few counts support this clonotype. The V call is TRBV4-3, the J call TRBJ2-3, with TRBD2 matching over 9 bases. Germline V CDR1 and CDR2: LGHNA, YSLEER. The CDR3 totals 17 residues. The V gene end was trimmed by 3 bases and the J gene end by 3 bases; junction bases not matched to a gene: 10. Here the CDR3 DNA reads TGCGCCAGCAGCCAGACTTTCCCGGGACTAGCTACAGATACGCAGTATTTT. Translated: CASSQTFPGLATDTQYF.